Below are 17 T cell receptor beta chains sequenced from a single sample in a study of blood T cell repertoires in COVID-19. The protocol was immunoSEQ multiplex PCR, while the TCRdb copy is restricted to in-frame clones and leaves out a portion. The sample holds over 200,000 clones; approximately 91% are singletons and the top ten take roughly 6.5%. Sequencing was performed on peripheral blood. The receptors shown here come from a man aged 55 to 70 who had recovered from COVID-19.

The CDR3 coding sequence is TGTGCCAGCAGCTTAGAAGGGGTTAACTATGGCTACACCTTC. Protein: CASSLEGVNYGYTF. The chain combines TRBV7-8 with TRBJ1-2, with D possibly TRBD1 on 5 matching bases. CDR3 size: 14 residues. Trimming took off 1 base at V and 1 base at J, with 7 bases between the two ends. Germline CDR1 SGHVS, CDR2 FQNEAQ.

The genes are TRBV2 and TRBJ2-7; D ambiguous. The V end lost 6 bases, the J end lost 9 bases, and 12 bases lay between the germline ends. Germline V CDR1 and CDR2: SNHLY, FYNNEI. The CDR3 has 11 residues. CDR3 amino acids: CASRNRYPQYF. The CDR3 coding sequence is TGTGCCAGCAGAAACCGCTATCCGCAGTACTTC. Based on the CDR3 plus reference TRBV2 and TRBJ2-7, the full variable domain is EPEVTQTPSHQVTQMGQEVILRCVPISNHLYFYWYRQILGQKVEFLVSFYNNEISEKSEIFDDQFSVERPDGSNFTLKIRSTKLEDSAMYFCASRNRYPQYFGPGTRLTVT.

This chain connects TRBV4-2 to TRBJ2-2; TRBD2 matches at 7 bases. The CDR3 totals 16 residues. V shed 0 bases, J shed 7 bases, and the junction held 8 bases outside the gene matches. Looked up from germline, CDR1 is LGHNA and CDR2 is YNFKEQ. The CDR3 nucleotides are TGTGCCAGCAGCCAAGATCTGTGGGGGAGGGACGGGGAGCTGTTTTTT. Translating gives CASSQDLWGRDGELFF.

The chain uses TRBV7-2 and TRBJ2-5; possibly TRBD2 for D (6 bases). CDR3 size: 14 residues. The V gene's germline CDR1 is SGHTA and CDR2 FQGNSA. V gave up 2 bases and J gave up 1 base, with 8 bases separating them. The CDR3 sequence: CASSLPGSQETQYF. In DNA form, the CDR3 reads TGTGCCAGCAGCTTACCCGGGAGCCAAGAGACCCAGTACTTC.

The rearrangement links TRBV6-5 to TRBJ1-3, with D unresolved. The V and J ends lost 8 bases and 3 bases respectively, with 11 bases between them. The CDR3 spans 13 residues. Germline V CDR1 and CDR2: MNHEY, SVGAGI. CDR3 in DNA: TGTGCCAGCCTCATTGGCGGTGGAAACACCATATATTTT. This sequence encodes CASLIGGGNTIYF.

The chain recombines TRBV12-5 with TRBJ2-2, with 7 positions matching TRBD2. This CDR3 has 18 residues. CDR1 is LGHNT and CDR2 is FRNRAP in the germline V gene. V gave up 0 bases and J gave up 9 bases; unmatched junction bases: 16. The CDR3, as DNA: TGTGCTAGTGGTTTGGTCGTGGGGAGGGGCCCTGGAAACCGGGAGCTGTTTTTT. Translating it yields CASGLVVGRGPGNRELFF.

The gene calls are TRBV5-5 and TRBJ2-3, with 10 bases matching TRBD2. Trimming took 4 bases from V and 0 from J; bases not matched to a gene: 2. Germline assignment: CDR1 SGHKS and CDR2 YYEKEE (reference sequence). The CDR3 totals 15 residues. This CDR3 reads CASSRTSGSTDTQYF. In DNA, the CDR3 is TGTGCCAGCAGCCGGACTAGCGGTAGCACAGATACGCAGTATTTT.

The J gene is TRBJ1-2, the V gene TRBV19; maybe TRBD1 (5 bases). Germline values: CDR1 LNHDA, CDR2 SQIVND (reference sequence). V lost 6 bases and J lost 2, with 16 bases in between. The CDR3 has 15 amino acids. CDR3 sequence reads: CASRVEGFGNYGYTF. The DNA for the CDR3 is TGTGCCAGTAGGGTGGAGGGGTTTGGCAACTATGGCTACACCTTC.

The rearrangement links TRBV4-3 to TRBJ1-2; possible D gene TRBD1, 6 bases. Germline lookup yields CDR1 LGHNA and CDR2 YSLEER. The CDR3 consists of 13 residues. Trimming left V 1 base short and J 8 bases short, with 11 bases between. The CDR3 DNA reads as TGCGCCAGCAGCCAAGCCAGGGGCTGGGGCTACACCTTC. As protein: CASSQARGWGYTF.

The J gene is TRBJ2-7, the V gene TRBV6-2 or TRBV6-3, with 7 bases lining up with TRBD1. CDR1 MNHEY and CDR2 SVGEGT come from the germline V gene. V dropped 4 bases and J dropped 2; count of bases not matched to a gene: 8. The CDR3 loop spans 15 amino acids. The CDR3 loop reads CASSFSSGQTYEQYF. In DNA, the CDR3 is TGTGCCAGCAGTTTCTCCTCGGGACAGACCTACGAGCAGTACTTC.

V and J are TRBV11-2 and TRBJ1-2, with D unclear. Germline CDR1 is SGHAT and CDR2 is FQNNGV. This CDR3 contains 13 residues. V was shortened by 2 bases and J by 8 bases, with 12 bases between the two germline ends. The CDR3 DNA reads TGTGCCAGCAGCTTAATGATGGGCTACGGCTACACCTTC. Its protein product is CASSLMMGYGYTF.

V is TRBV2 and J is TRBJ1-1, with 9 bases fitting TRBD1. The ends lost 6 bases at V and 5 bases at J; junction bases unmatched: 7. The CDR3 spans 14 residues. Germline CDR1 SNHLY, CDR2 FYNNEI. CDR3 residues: CASSYTGGRTEAFF. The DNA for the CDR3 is TGTGCCAGCAGCTACACAGGGGGCAGAACTGAAGCTTTCTTT.

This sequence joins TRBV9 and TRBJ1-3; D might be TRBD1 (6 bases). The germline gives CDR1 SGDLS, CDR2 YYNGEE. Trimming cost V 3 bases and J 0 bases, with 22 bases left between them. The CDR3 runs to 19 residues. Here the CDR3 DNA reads TGTGCCAGCAGCGGACGGGACATTGTTTTGGGCCACTCTGGAAACACCATATATTTT. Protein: CASSGRDIVLGHSGNTIYF.

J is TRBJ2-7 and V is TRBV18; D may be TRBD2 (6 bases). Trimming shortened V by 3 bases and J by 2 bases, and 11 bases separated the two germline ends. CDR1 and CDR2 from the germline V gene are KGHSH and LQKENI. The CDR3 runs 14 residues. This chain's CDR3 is CASSPGTYTYEQYF. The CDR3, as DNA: TGTGCCAGCTCACCTGGGACTTATACCTACGAGCAGTACTTC.

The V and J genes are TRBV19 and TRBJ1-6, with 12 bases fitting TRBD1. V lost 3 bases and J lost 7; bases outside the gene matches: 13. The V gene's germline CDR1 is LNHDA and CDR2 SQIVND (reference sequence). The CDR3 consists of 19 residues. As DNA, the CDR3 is TGTGCCAGTAGTATTAGGCCCGGGACAGGGGGCGCGAGAAATTCACCCCTCCACTTT. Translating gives CASSIRPGTGGARNSPLHF.

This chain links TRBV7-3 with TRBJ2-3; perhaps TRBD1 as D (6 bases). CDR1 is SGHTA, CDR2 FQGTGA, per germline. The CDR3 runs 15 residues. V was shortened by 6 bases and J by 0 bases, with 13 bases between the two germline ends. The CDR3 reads CASRLPGQSTDTQYF. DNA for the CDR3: TGTGCCAGCAGGTTACCGGGACAAAGCACAGATACGCAGTATTTT. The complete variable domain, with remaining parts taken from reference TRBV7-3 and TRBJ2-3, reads GAGVSQTPSNKVTEKGKYVELRCDPISGHTALYWYRQSLGQGPEFLIYFQGTGAADDSGLPNDRFFAVRPEGSVSTLKIQRTERGDSAVYLCASRLPGQSTDTQYFGPGTRLTVL.

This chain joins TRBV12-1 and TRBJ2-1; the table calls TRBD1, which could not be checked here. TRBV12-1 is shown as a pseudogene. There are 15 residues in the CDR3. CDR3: CASSFGATGPDEQFF. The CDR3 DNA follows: TGTGCCAGCAGCTTTGGGGCGACAGGGCCCGATGAGCAGTTCTTC.